Listed below are T cell receptor beta chains from one sample, sequenced in a study of shared clonotypes between healthy human individuals. TCRdb's table, derived via immunoSEQ multiplex PCR, lists solely in-frame clones and lacks some. The table lists some 1,900,000 clones, over 85% of them singletons. The sample comprised naive CD8+ T cells sorted from blood. These receptors came from a man aged 18 to 29 in good health. CDR3s include the opening cysteine and the closing phenylalanine or tryptophan. The D gene is left open where the match is weak. Clone size is not always given. Where it is, it says once, few, many or a class for expanded clones.

v_gene	j_gene	d_gene	abundance	CDR3nt	CDR3aa
TRBV5-6	TRBJ2-1	.	.	TGTGCCAGCAGCTTGGGGCCAGTTAATGGCAATGAGCAGTTCTTC	CASSLGPVNGNEQFF
TRBV5-1	TRBJ2-7	TRBD1	.	TGCGCCAGCAGCTTGGCCTTACAGGGGCTGTCCTCCTACGAGCAGTACTTC	CASSLALQGLSSYEQYF
TRBV7-9	TRBJ2-1	.	.	TGTGCCAGCAGCTTAAGTTGGCAGACCCATGAGCAGTTCTTC	CASSLSWQTHEQFF
TRBV4-1	TRBJ2-3	TRBD1	.	TGCGCCAGCAGCCAGGGGACAGGGGGGACAGATACGCAGTATTTT	CASSQGTGGTDTQYF
TRBV5-1	TRBJ1-2	TRBD1	.	TGCGCCAGCACTTCCACCCCGACAGGGGACCCACTCTTC	CASTSTPTGDPLF
TRBV29-1	TRBJ2-1	.	.	TGCAGCGTTCGGCGGGAAAATGAGCAGTTCTTC	CSVRRENEQFF
TRBV7-2	TRBJ2-7	.	.	TGTGCCAGCAGCTTTGGACATGACCCCTACGAGCAGTACTTC	CASSFGHDPYEQYF
TRBV14	TRBJ2-5	TRBD1	.	TGTGCCAGCAGCCCCCGGGACAGGGGAACTCAGGGGGAGACCCAGTACTTC	CASSPRDRGTQGETQYF
TRBV11-2	TRBJ2-7	.	.	TGTGCCAGCAGCAACCAGGGTGCCGAGCAGTACTTC	CASSNQGAEQYF
TRBV13	TRBJ2-5	.	.	TGTGCCAGCAGCATCAGGGGGGGACAAGAGACCCAGTACTTC	CASSIRGGQETQYF
TRBV27	TRBJ1-6	.	few	TGTGCCAGCAGTCTCCAGGGTTTGGGTTCACCCCTCCACTTT	CASSLQGLGSPLHF
TRBV18	TRBJ1-5	.	.	TGTGCCAGCTCACCATCACCTACAGGGTCCAATCAGCCCCAGCATTTT	CASSPSPTGSNQPQHF
TRBV29-1	TRBJ2-7	TRBD1	.	TGCAGCGCTGGGGACAGGGCCTACGAGCAGTACTTC	CSAGDRAYEQYF
TRBV28	TRBJ2-7	TRBD1	.	TGTGCCAGCAGTTTGTCGACAGGGGCCTACGAGCAGTACTTC	CASSLSTGAYEQYF
TRBV19	TRBJ2-1	TRBD2	.	TGTGCCAGTAGTGCCTTAGCGGGCTCCTACAATGAGCAGTTCTTC	CASSALAGSYNEQFF
TRBV7-6	TRBJ2-1	.	.	TGTGCCAGCAGCTTGGATTGGACAGCCTCTTCCTACAATGAGCAGTTCTTC	CASSLDWTASSYNEQFF
TRBV28	TRBJ2-7	.	.	TGTGCCAGCACCATAGGAGGATCCCCCTACGAGCAGTACTTC	CASTIGGSPYEQYF
TRBV5-6	TRBJ1-2	.	.	TGTGCCAGCAGCTTGGTACCCGGGGGCTTGACGGATGGCTACACCTTC	CASSLVPGGLTDGYTF
TRBV7-9	TRBJ1-3	.	once	TGTGCCAGCAGCCCCCGAACCTCTGGAAACACCATATATTTT	CASSPRTSGNTIYF
TRBV27	TRBJ2-1	.	.	TGTGCCAGCAGTTTATTCGGACACCCATACTCGAATGAGCAGTTCTTC	CASSLFGHPYSNEQFF
TRBV6-1	TRBJ2-1	.	.	TGTGCCAGCAGTGAACTAGGCGGCAATGAGCAGTTCTTC	CASSELGGNEQFF
TRBV7-9	TRBJ2-1	TRBD2	.	TGTGCCAGCAGCTCGGCGGGGGTTTCGGACAATGAGCAGTTCTTC	CASSSAGVSDNEQFF
TRBV4-3	TRBJ2-2	TRBD1	.	TGCGCCAGCAGCCAAGATGGAACAGGGGACACCGGGGAGCTGTTTTTT	CASSQDGTGDTGELFF
TRBV7-9	TRBJ2-5	TRBD2	.	TGTGCCAGCAGCTTAGTGGGACTAGGCCAAGAGACCCAGTACTTC	CASSLVGLGQETQYF
TRBV7-8	TRBJ2-3	.	.	TGTGCCAGCAGCTTAGCGGGGAGCCTTATGGTTACGCAGTATTTT	CASSLAGSLMVTQYF
TRBV5-6	TRBJ2-7	.	.	TGTGCCAGCAGCTTGCTGTTCAGTGAACAGCGCGAGCAGTACTTC	CASSLLFSEQREQYF
TRBV4-1	TRBJ2-7	.	.	TGCGCCAGCAGCCAAGAAGGAACAGGGCAGTACGAGCAGTACTTC	CASSQEGTGQYEQYF
TRBV7-8	TRBJ1-5	.	.	TGTGCCAGCAGCTTAAGGGGGGTGGGGAGCAATCAGCCCCAGCATTTT	CASSLRGVGSNQPQHF
TRBV5-1	TRBJ2-5	TRBD2	.	TGCGCCAGCAGAAACGGAAAGAGCGGGAGTATTGGGATGGAGACCCAGTACTTC	CASRNGKSGSIGMETQYF
TRBV6-1	TRBJ1-2	.	.	TGTGCCAGCAGTGACCCGGAATCAGGGTTTTATGGCTACACCTTC	CASSDPESGFYGYTF
TRBV7-8	TRBJ2-5	TRBD2	.	TGTGCCAGCAGCTTAGCCCCTGGACTAGCGGGAGAACAAGAGACCCAGTACTTC	CASSLAPGLAGEQETQYF
TRBV7-6	TRBJ2-7	.	.	TGTGCCAGCAGCCCCCGGGCCGGGGAGACGTCGTCCTACGAGCAGTACTTC	CASSPRAGETSSYEQYF
TRBV15	TRBJ1-5	.	few	TGTGCCACCAGCAGAGGCAGAGATCAGCCCCAGCATTTT	CATSRGRDQPQHF
TRBV9	TRBJ2-7	TRBD1	once	TGTGCCAGCAGCGCGGGACAGGGGGGCTACGAGCAGTACTTC	CASSAGQGGYEQYF
TRBV29-1	TRBJ2-3	.	.	TGCAGCGGGGGGCCGGCAGGTTGGTCCACAGATACGCAGTATTTT	CSGGPAGWSTDTQYF
TRBV4-2	TRBJ1-1	.	.	TGTGCCAGCAGCCCGGGCGATTGGGCCGAGGACACTGAAGCTTTCTTT	CASSPGDWAEDTEAFF
TRBV7-6	TRBJ2-7	.	.	TGTGCCAGCAGCTCAGGCGCCGATGGACCCCAAGGGTCCTACGAGCAGTACTTC	CASSSGADGPQGSYEQYF
TRBV27	TRBJ2-1	.	.	TGTGCCAGCAGTTTATCCGGTAGCTCCTACAATGAGCAGTTCTTC	CASSLSGSSYNEQFF
TRBV7-6	TRBJ2-7	.	.	TGTGCCAGCAGCTTAGCGCCCGACGACGAGCAGTACTTC	CASSLAPDDEQYF
TRBV19	TRBJ1-6	.	.	TGTGCCAGTAGTTCTCGATTTTGGGGGGCCGGGACCGAGAATTCACCCCTCCACTTT	CASSSRFWGAGTENSPLHF
TRBV2	TRBJ1-5	TRBD1	.	TGTGCCAGCAGGCCCGGGACAGGGGTTGCGCAGCCCCAGCATTTT	CASRPGTGVAQPQHF